This entry concerns a single T cell receptor beta chain. The antigen remains undetermined. The length of the CDR3 is 14 residues. Germline V lookup: CDR1 DFQATT, CDR2 SNEGSKA (reference sequence). The data stem from a study of T cells expressing NK-cell markers. TCRdb reprocessed the 5' RACE reads and reports one entry per CDR3 protein, with no DNA. This sample carries around 550,000 distinct CDR3 sequences, with less than 4.5% going to the ten biggest clones. Study-level findings and limits: As a fraction of CD8+ T cells, dominant NKG2C+ clonotypes reached about 1.0-7.5% in six donors.

Sequencing was done on a sample of blood T cells: a sorted CD56 or NKG2C T cell subset, CD4+ or CD8+ T cells, or bulk PBMC T cells (not recorded which). The chain has TRBV20-1 and TRBJ1-3. The clonotype comes from a young man in good health. CDR3 protein: CSASYQGSGNTIYF.